The clone carrying this T cell receptor beta chain was counted a few times. Its antigen is unknown. The sample originates from a study of T cell repertoires in cytomegalovirus infection. Study context: HLA-B-restricted CMV epitopes that are well studied were used alongside recently identified HLA-C-restricted ones. Both CMV infection and a matching HLA type were indicated by public TCR beta signatures.

TCRdb redid the calling of the reads with MiXCR, one entry per CDR3 protein. Of about 55,000 distinct CDR3 sequences detected, 15% to 25% appear once; the ten largest clones hold around 64%. Findings and limits, study-wide: Across the ex vivo response, the dominant clonotypes were HLA-C-restricted CMV-specific TCR beta clonotypes. Cumulative frequency (of public TCR beta family members) identified carriers of CMV plus the relevant HLA.

Trimming pared 6 bases from V and 5 bases from J, leaving 7 bases between. The germline V gene encodes CDR1 SGHVS and CDR2 FNYEAQ. The CDR3 has 12 residues. Specimen: CD8+ T cells from cultured PBMCs, collected from culture after CMV antigen stimulation. The receptor's source is a human donor in good health (CMV status not recorded). Some clones in this sample may be carry-over from other donors' samples. The J gene is TRBJ2-2, the V gene TRBV7-6, with D unclear. This CDR3 reads CASRGSTGELFF. CDR3 DNA sequence: TGTGCCAGCAGGGGTTCGACCGGGGAGCTGTTTTTT.